This entry describes one T cell receptor beta chain. The entry originates in a study of blood T cell repertoires in COVID-19. Study context: Researchers got acute and convalescent COVID-19 samples from the United States, Italy and Spain. T cells, B-cell-depleted T cells, or PBMCs supplied cDNA or gDNA.

In Seattle, patients joined the study during active infection and were tracked longitudinally. Original processing notes: Reference gene primer amplification yielded estimated nucleated cell counts. Using immunoSEQ multiplex PCR, the repertoire was profiled, and TCRdb retains in-frame clones only, with some absent. V and J calls and clone size are copied from that table; D and trimming were computed from the DNA. The sample contains about 160,000 clones, approximately 93% of which appear only once. The CDR3 sequence is 15 residues long. Between the trimmed V and J ends, which lost 4 bases and 3 bases, there was a span of 15 bases. Germline CDR1 and CDR2: SNHLY and FYNNEI.

The specimen sequenced was peripheral blood. V gene TRBV2 combines with J gene TRBJ1-2; D perhaps matches TRBD1 (5 bases). The sequence came from a woman aged 60-70 years with COVID-19, enrolled during active disease. Here the CDR3 reads CASSGGSRSHYGYTF. CDR3 coding DNA: TGTGCCAGCAGTGGGGGCTCCAGGTCCCACTATGGCTACACCTTC.